This is a list of T cell receptor beta chains from one sample in a study of graft-versus-host responses after intestinal transplantation. No cognate antigen is known for these TCRs. The assay was immunoSEQ multiplex PCR, and TCRdb's table has in-frame clones only and misses some. The sample records about 96,000 clones, more than 90% being singletons. The starting material was unstimulated CD4+ T cells sorted from spleen or lymph node cells, obtained before intestinal transplant. Every receptor here comes from a human donor who received an intestinal transplant. CDR3s leave out the opening cysteine and the closing phenylalanine or tryptophan. Each record gives: J gene, V gene, CDR3 protein.

J gene: TRBJ1-2; V gene: TRBV9; CDR3 protein: ASSVGRDRDNYGYT
J gene: TRBJ2-6; V gene: TRBV5-6; CDR3 protein: ASSLNRGFGANVLT
J gene: TRBJ1-3; V gene: TRBV11-2; CDR3 protein: ASNQGAPGNTIY
J gene: TRBJ2-7; V gene: TRBV29-1; CDR3 protein: SAARGTYEQY
J gene: TRBJ2-7; V gene: TRBV27; CDR3 protein: AGWTGSPPEQY
J gene: TRBJ2-2; V gene: TRBV6-1; CDR3 protein: ASSEPDRGLDTGELF
J gene: TRBJ2-6; V gene: TRBV11-2; CDR3 protein: ASSPEGLFSGANVLT
J gene: TRBJ1-2; V gene: TRBV18; CDR3 protein: ASSPWTSEPRNYGYT
J gene: TRBJ2-3; V gene: TRBV10-1; CDR3 protein: ASSVGLAGTDTQY
J gene: TRBJ2-5; V gene: TRBV5-1; CDR3 protein: ASSLAPGGLETQY
J gene: TRBJ2-5; V gene: TRBV11-3; CDR3 protein: SHREREVRGETQY
J gene: TRBJ2-7; V gene: TRBV18; CDR3 protein: ASSPPGQGAPYEQY
J gene: TRBJ2-1; V gene: TRBV5-1; CDR3 protein: ASRKDSGSSYNEQF
J gene: TRBJ1-5; V gene: TRBV6-6; CDR3 protein: ASSYSIARPNQPQH
J gene: TRBJ2-3; V gene: TRBV11-2; CDR3 protein: ASSLRGGVTDTQY
J gene: TRBJ2-5; V gene: TRBV27; CDR3 protein: ASSSDREKTQY